The 2 T cell receptor beta chains listed next were all sequenced from one sample in a study of cytomegalovirus exposure and HLA in healthy donors. The PCR made use of 60 Vbeta and 13 Jbeta primers. Libraries were prepared by immunoSEQ multiplex PCR; TCRdb keeps only in-frame clonotypes and omits some of them. Counted here are more than 95,000 clones, 60% to 75% occurring once; the ten biggest clones make up 3.2%. Sequencing was done on a sample of PBMCs. The receptors shown here come from a man aged 55 to 70 in good health and CMV-seronegative.

This clone was seen a few times. The CDR3 is CASSLFRGPQETQYF. CDR3 DNA sequence: TGCGCCAGCAGCTTGTTCAGGGGTCCGCAAGAGACCCAGTACTTC. The chain is built from TRBV5-1 and TRBJ2-5; maybe TRBD1 (6 bases). Trimming took off 1 base at V and 2 bases at J, with 12 bases between the two ends. The CDR3 sequence is 15 residues long. The germline CDR1 and CDR2 sequences are SGHRS and YFSETQ.

A note on this clone: Within the sample, other DNA sequences also encode this same CDR3. The chain recombines TRBV7-3 with TRBJ2-1; 11 bases line up with TRBD2. The CDR3 is 15 amino acids. Germline lookup yields CDR1 SGHTA and CDR2 FQGTGA. V lost 3 bases and J lost 4; bases outside the gene matches: 2. The CDR3 region is CASSFRLAGYNEQFF. The CDR3 coding sequence is TGTGCCAGCAGCTTTCGACTAGCGGGGTACAATGAGCAGTTCTTC.